This TCR beta chain was found in a study of OX40 agonist ivuxolimab in advanced cancers. Produced via immunoSEQ multiplex PCR; TCRdb's table is partial and in-frame only. The sample records around 53,000 clones, over 85% being singletons. The source is an adult with an advanced solid tumor such as melanoma, head and neck, liver or kidney cancer. Sequenced material: CD4+ or CD8+ T cells sorted from blood, taken in a trial of the OX40 agonist ivuxolimab.

CDR3 DNA sequence: TGTGCCAGTAGTATAATTTTGATGGGCAATCAGCCCCAGCATTTT. This encodes CASSIILMGNQPQHF. The chain recombines TRBV19 with TRBJ1-5; D is uncertain. Trimming stripped 2 bases from V and 2 bases from J, with 10 bases between. The CDR3 loop spans 15 amino acids. Germline assignment: CDR1 LNHDA and CDR2 SQIVND (reference sequence).